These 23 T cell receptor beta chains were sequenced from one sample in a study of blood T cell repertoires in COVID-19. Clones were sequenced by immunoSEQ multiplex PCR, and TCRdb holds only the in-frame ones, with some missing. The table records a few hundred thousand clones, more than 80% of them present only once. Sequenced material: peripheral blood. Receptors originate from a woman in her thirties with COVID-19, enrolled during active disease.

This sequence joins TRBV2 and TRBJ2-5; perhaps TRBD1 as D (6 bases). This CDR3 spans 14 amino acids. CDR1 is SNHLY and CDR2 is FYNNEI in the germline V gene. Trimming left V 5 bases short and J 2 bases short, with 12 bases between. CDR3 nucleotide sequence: TGTGCCAGCAGTTTCGACAGGTTGCAAGAGACCCAGTACTTC. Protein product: CASSFDRLQETQYF.

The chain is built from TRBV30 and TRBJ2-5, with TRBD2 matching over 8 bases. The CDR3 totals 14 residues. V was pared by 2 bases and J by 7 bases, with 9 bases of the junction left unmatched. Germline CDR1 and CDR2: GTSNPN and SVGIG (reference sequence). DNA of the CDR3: TGTGCCTGGAGTACCCCGGGGGGGCAGGGGACCCAGTACTTC. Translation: CAWSTPGGQGTQYF.

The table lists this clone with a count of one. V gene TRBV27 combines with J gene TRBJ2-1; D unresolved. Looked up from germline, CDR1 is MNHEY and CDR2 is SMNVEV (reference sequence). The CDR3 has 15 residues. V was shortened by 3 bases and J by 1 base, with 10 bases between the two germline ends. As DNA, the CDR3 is TGTGCCAGCAGTTTTTCTAGAGAGTCCTACAATGAGCAGTTCTTC. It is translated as CASSFSRESYNEQFF.

The CDR3 protein is CASSLPGLAGEGEQFF. DNA for the CDR3: TGTGCCAGCAGCTTGCCGGGACTAGCGGGAGAGGGTGAGCAGTTCTTC. This chain joins TRBV5-4 and TRBJ2-1; 14 nucleotides agree with TRBD2. The CDR3 loop spans 16 amino acids. CDR1 is SGHNT and CDR2 is YYREEE in the germline V gene (reference sequence). Losses at the gene ends were 1 base for V and 9 bases for J; bases not matched to a gene: 6.

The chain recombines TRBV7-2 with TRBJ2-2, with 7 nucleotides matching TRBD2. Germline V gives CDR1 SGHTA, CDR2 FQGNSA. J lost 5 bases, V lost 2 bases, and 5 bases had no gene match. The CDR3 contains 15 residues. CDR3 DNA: TGTGCCAGCAGCTTATGGGCCGGGGGGACCGGGGAGCTGTTTTTT. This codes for CASSLWAGGTGELFF.

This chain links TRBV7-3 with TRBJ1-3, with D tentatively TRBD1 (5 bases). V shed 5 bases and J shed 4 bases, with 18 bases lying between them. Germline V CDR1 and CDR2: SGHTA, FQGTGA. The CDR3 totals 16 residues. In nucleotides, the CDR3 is TGTGCCAGCAGCCTAGAATCCGTGGGGCCGGGAAACACCATATATTTT. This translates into CASSLESVGPGNTIYF.

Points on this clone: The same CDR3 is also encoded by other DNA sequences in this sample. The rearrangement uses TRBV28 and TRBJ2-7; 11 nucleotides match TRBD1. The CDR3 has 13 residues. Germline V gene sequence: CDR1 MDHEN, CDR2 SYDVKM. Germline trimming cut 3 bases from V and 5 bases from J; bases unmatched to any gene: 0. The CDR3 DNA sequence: TGTGCCAGCAGTTTGGACAGGGGGCACGAGCAGTACTTC. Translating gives CASSLDRGHEQYF.

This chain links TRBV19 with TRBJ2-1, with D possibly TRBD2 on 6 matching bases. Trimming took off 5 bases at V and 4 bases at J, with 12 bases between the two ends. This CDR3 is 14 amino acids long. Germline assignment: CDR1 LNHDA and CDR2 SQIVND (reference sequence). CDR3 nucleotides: TGTGCCAGTAGTGGGGGACTCCTGTACAATGAGCAGTTCTTC. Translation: CASSGGLLYNEQFF.

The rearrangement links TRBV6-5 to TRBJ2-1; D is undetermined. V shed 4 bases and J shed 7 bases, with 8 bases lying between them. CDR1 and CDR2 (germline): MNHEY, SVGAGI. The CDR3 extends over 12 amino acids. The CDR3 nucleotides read TGTGCCAGCAGTTCTACAGTGAATGAGCAGTTCTTC. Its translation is CASSSTVNEQFF.

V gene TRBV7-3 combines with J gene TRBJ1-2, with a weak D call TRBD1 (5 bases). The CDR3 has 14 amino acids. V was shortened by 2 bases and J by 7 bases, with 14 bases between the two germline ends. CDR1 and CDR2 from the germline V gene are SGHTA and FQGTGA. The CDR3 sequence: CASSLDGGTSGYTF. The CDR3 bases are TGTGCCAGCAGCTTAGATGGGGGGACCTCTGGCTACACCTTC.

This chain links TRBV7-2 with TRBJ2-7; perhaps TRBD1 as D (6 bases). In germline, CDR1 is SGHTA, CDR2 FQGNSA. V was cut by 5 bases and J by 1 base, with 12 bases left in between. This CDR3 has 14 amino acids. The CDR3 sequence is CASSLHRESYEQYF. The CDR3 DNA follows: TGTGCCAGCAGCCTACACAGGGAATCCTACGAGCAGTACTTC.

CDR3 sequence reads: CASSQRGAGSNEKLFF. DNA for the CDR3: TGTGCCAGCAGCCAACGGGGGGCCGGATCGAATGAAAAACTGTTTTTT. V gene TRBV3-1 (or the pseudogene TRBV3-2) combines with J gene TRBJ1-4, with D perhaps TRBD1 (6 bases). The CDR3 has 16 residues. V was pared by 2 bases and J by 5 bases, with 15 bases between. Germline CDR1 is LGHDT and CDR2 is YNNKEL (reference sequence).

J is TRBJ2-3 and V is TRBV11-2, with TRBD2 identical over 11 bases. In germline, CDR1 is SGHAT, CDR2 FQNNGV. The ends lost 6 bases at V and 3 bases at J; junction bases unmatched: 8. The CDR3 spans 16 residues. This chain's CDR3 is CASSHLAGGLTDTQYF. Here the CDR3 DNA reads TGTGCCAGCAGTCACCTAGCGGGAGGACTGACAGATACGCAGTATTTT.

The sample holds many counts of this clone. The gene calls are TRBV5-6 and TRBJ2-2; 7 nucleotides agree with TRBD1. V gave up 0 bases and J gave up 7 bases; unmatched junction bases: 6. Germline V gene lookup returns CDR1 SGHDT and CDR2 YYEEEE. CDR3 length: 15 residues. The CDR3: CASSLVDRLHGELFF. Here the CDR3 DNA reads TGTGCCAGCAGCTTGGTGGACAGGTTACACGGGGAGCTGTTTTTT.

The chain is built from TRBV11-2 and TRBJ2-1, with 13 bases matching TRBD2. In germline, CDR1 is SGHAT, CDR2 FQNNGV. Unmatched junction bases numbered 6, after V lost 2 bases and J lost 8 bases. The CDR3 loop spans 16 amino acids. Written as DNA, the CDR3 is TGTGCCAGCAGCTTACTACTAGCGGGAGGGCCATATGAGCAGTTCTTC. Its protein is CASSLLLAGGPYEQFF.

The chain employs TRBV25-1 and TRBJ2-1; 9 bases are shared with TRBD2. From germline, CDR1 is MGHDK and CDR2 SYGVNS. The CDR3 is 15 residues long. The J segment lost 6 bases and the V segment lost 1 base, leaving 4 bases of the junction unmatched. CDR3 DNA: TGTGCCAGCAGTGAATGGGCGGGAGGGGGCAATGAGCAGTTCTTC. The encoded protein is CASSEWAGGGNEQFF.

The CDR3 DNA sequence: TGTGCCAGCAGCTTGGCCCTAACAGGGGGCTACAATGAGCAGTTCTTC. Its translation: CASSLALTGGYNEQFF. This chain joins TRBV5-6 and TRBJ2-1, with 8 bases fitting TRBD1. This CDR3 has 16 residues. Germline assignment: CDR1 SGHDT and CDR2 YYEEEE. Losses at the gene ends were 0 bases for V and 3 bases for J; bases not matched to a gene: 5.

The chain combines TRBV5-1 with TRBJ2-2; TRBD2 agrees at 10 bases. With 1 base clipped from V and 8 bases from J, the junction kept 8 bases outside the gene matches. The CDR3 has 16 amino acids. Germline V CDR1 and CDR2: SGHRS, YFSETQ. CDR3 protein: CASSLSASGRRGELFF. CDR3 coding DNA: TGCGCCAGCAGCTTGTCGGCTAGCGGGAGAAGGGGGGAGCTGTTTTTT.

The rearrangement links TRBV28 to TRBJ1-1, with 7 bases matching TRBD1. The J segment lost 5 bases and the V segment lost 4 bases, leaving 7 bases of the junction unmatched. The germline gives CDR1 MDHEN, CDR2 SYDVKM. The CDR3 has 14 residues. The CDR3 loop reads CASSSRRGRTEAFF. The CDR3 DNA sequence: TGTGCCAGCAGTTCCCGCAGGGGGAGAACTGAAGCTTTCTTT.

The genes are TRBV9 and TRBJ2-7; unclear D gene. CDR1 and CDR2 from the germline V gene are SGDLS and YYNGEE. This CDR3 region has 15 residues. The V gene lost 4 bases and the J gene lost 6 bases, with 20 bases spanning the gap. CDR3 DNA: TGTGCCAGCAGCTCCCGTGGGCTCTCCTCCGGCGAGCAGTACTTC. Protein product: CASSSRGLSSGEQYF.

CDR3 nucleotides: TGTGCCAGCAGCCAAGCAGTCGGGGGAAAGGCCTACGAGCAGTACTTC. Its protein product is CASSQAVGGKAYEQYF. The chain links TRBV4-2 to TRBJ2-7, with D perhaps TRBD2 (6 bases). The germline V gene encodes CDR1 LGHNA and CDR2 YNFKEQ. The CDR3 totals 16 residues. Trimming pared 1 base from V and 2 bases from J, leaving 15 bases between.

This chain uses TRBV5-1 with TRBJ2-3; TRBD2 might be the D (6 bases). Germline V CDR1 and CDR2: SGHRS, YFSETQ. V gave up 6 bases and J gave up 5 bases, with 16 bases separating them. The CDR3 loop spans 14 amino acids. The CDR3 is CASTQGLQLDTQYF. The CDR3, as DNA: TGCGCCAGCACTCAGGGACTTCAATTAGATACGCAGTATTTT.

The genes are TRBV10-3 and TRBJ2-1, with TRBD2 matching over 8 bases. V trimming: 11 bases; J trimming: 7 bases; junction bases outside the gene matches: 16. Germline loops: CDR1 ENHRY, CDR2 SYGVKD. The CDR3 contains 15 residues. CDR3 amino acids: CASLREVAGRNEQFF. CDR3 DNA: TGTGCCTCCCTCAGGGAGGTAGCGGGAAGGAATGAGCAGTTCTTC.